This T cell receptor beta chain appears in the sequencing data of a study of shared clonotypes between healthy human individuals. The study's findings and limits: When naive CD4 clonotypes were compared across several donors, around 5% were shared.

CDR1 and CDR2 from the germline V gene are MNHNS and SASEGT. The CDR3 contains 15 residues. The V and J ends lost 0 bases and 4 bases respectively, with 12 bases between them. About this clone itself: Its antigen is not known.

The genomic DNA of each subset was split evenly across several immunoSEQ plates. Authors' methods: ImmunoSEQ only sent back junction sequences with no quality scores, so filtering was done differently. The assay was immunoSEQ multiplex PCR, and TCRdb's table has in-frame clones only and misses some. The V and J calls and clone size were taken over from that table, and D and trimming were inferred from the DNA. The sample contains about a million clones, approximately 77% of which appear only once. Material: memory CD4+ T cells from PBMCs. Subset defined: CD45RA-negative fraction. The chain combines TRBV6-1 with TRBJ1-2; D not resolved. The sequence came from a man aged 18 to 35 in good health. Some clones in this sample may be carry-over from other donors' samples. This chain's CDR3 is CASSEAGGQSYGYTF. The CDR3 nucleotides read TGTGCCAGCAGTGAAGCGGGTGGGCAGAGCTATGGCTACACCTTC.